The 20 T cell receptor beta chains presented below share a single source sample, sequenced in a study of shared clonotypes between healthy human individuals. The assay was immunoSEQ multiplex PCR, and TCRdb's table has in-frame clones only and misses some. The table has over a million clones, approximately 96% seen once. The sequencing input was naive CD4+ T cells sorted from blood. Subset here: CD45RA+ positively selected. The receptors shown here come from a man in his thirties or forties in good health.

This CDR3 reads CASQPMGVQTQYF. CDR3 in DNA: TGCGCCAGCCAACCCATGGGGGTTCAGACCCAGTACTTC. This chain links TRBV5-1 with TRBJ2-5; D tentatively reads TRBD1 or TRBD2 (5 bases each). V gave up 7 bases and J gave up 6 bases, with 16 bases separating them. CDR3 size: 13 residues. Germline loops: CDR1 SGHRS, CDR2 YFSETQ.

V gene TRBV6-5 combines with J gene TRBJ2-3; D is undetermined. This CDR3 comprises 11 residues. The germline V gene encodes CDR1 MNHEY and CDR2 SVGAGI. V lost 8 bases to trimming and J lost 2 bases, with 5 bases between them. This CDR3 is CASGDTDTQYF. The CDR3, as DNA: TGTGCCAGCGGAGACACAGATACGCAGTATTTT.

The V gene is TRBV5-4, the J gene TRBJ2-3; 9 nucleotides align to TRBD2. CDR1 is SGHNT and CDR2 is YYREEE in the germline V gene (reference sequence). The CDR3 is 14 amino acids. V was pared by 8 bases and J by 0 bases, with 4 bases of the junction left unmatched. For the CDR3, the DNA is TGTGCCAGTGGGGGGACTAGCAGCACAGATACGCAGTATTTT. It codes for CASGGTSSTDTQYF.

This chain connects TRBV19 to TRBJ2-7; possibly TRBD2 for D (5 bases). Trimming stripped 6 bases from V and 1 base from J, with 10 bases between. This CDR3 has 13 residues. In germline, CDR1 is LNHDA, CDR2 SQIVND (reference sequence). DNA of the CDR3: TGTGCCAGTAGCAAGGACTTATCCTACGAGCAGTACTTC. Protein product: CASSKDLSYEQYF.

This sequence joins TRBV5-4 and TRBJ2-1; TRBD2 agrees at 7 bases. The CDR3 contains 17 residues. Germline values: CDR1 SGHNT, CDR2 YYREEE (reference sequence). V shed 4 bases, J shed 7 bases, and the junction held 17 bases outside the gene matches. CDR3 sequence (DNA): TGTGCCAGCAGCCGGGACCTAGCGGCGGGAGCGACGAATGAGCAGTTCTTC. Translated, it gives CASSRDLAAGATNEQFF.

This CDR3 reads CASSVKGGRGTYNEQFF. The CDR3 region has the DNA TGTGCCAGCAGTGTTAAGGGTGGTAGAGGTACCTACAATGAGCAGTTCTTC. The chain carries TRBV6-1 and TRBJ2-1; D is undetermined. The CDR3 length is 17 residues. V was cut by 4 bases and J by 2 bases, with 18 bases left in between. CDR1 and CDR2 from the germline V gene are MNHNS and SASEGT.

The V and J genes are TRBV6-5 and TRBJ1-1; D unclear. Deletions cut 4 bases from V and 4 bases from J, with 10 bases between. The CDR3 runs 13 residues. Germline CDR1 is MNHEY and CDR2 is SVGAGI. This CDR3 reads CASSFDSGTEAFF. The CDR3 DNA follows: TGTGCCAGCAGTTTCGACTCGGGCACTGAAGCTTTCTTT.

DNA of the CDR3: TGTGCCAGCACCTTTGGGGGACCCTACAATGAGCAGTTCTTC. Its translation is CASTFGGPYNEQFF. The chain employs TRBV7-2 and TRBJ2-1; D is tentatively TRBD1 or TRBD2 (5 bases each). V gave up 7 bases and J gave up 2 bases, with 12 bases separating them. The CDR3 runs to 14 residues. Germline V gives CDR1 SGHTA, CDR2 FQGNSA. Supplemented by reference TRBV7-2 and TRBJ2-1, the full variable domain reads GAGVSQSPSNKVTEKGKDVELRCDPISGHTALYWYRQSLGQGLEFLIYFQGNSAPDKSGLPSDRFSAERTGGSVSTLTIQRTQQEDSAVYLCASTFGGPYNEQFFGPGTRLTVL.

V gene TRBV7-8 combines with J gene TRBJ2-3, with 9 bases that match TRBD2. The J segment lost 0 bases and the V segment lost 0 bases, leaving 16 bases of the junction unmatched. The CDR3 has 21 residues. From germline, CDR1 is SGHVS and CDR2 FQNEAQ. As DNA, the CDR3 is TGTGCCAGCAGCTTAGCTGCTTTTCTAGGGGCTAGCGGGAACAGCACAGATACGCAGTATTTT. Amino acids: CASSLAAFLGASGNSTDTQYF.

As regards this clone: Other DNA sequences in this sample translate to the same CDR3. The rearrangement joins TRBV6-1 to TRBJ2-1, with D unresolved. This CDR3 contains 11 residues. With 5 bases removed from V and 2 bases from J, the gap between germline ends came to 1 base. Germline assignment: CDR1 MNHNS and CDR2 SASEGT. The CDR3 nucleotides are TGTGCCAGCAGTCCCTACAATGAGCAGTTCTTC. This gives the protein CASSPYNEQFF.

This clone was detected only once. V and J are TRBV4-1 and TRBJ1-1, with unresolved D. CDR1 and CDR2 (germline): MGHRA, YSYEKL. V dropped 1 base and J dropped 5 bases, with 20 bases sitting between them. The CDR3 contains 17 residues. CDR3 bases: TGCGCCAGCAGCCAAGGTAGTTTCCCGGCCTTAATGACTGAAGCTTTCTTT. Protein product: CASSQGSFPALMTEAFF.

The rearrangement joins TRBV18 to TRBJ2-7; D is uncertain. CDR3 size: 13 residues. V gave up 6 bases and J gave up 2 bases, with 11 bases separating them. CDR1 and CDR2 (germline): KGHSH, LQKENI. The CDR3 nucleotides are TGTGCCAGCTCTGCCGGGTTCCCCTACGAGCAGTACTTC. Translated: CASSAGFPYEQYF.

The V gene is TRBV7-2, the J gene TRBJ2-7, with 12 bases lining up with TRBD2. This CDR3 is 16 amino acids long. Germline V gene sequence: CDR1 SGHTA, CDR2 FQGNSA. V gave up 5 bases and J gave up 2 bases; unmatched junction bases: 7. CDR3 region: CASSIGTSGYPYEQYF. CDR3 coding DNA: TGTGCCAGCAGCATAGGGACTAGCGGGTACCCCTACGAGCAGTACTTC.

This chain connects TRBV10-3 to TRBJ2-3; D gene unclear. The V gene's germline CDR1 is ENHRY and CDR2 SYGVKD. CDR3 length: 12 residues. V was clipped by 10 bases and J by 4 bases, with 12 bases between them. For the CDR3, the DNA is TGTGCCACCAAGCCCAAGGCAGATACGCAGTATTTT. Translating it yields CATKPKADTQYF.

The chain links TRBV25-1 to TRBJ1-5; unclear D gene. V lost 1 base, J lost 4 bases, and 11 bases lay in between. Germline V CDR1 and CDR2: MGHDK, SYGVNS. This CDR3 spans 15 amino acids. The CDR3 sequence is CASSESGHLNQPQHF. CDR3 nucleotides: TGTGCCAGCAGTGAATCTGGGCACCTTAATCAGCCCCAGCATTTT.

V is TRBV29-1 and J is TRBJ2-2; tentatively, D is TRBD2 (5 bases). Trimming stripped 5 bases from V and 7 bases from J, with 8 bases between. This CDR3 has 11 amino acids. Germline loops: CDR1 SQVTM, CDR2 ANQGSEA. The CDR3 DNA follows: TGCAGCGTTTCCGGGGTCGGGGAGCTGTTTTTT. Translating it yields CSVSGVGELFF.

The chain uses TRBV5-4 and TRBJ1-4, with 9 bases fitting TRBD1. The J segment lost 7 bases and the V segment lost 4 bases, leaving 5 bases of the junction unmatched. The germline gives CDR1 SGHNT, CDR2 YYREEE (reference sequence). The CDR3 contains 14 residues. DNA of the CDR3: TGTGCCAGCAGCCCGGACAGGGGTTCTGAAAAACTGTTTTTT. It specifies CASSPDRGSEKLFF.

The V call is TRBV10-3, the J call TRBJ1-2, with a tentative D call TRBD1 (5 bases). The germline V and J ends were trimmed by 0 bases and 3 bases, with 8 bases remaining between them. From germline, CDR1 is ENHRY and CDR2 SYGVKD. The CDR3 is 14 residues long. The CDR3 region is CAISESGTDYGYTF. As DNA, the CDR3 is TGTGCCATCAGTGAGTCAGGGACTGACTATGGCTACACCTTC.

The V and J genes are TRBV7-9 and TRBJ2-1, with 13 bases that match TRBD2. The trim removed 5 bases at V and 8 bases at J, leaving 12 bases unmatched. This CDR3 region has 17 residues. Germline V CDR1 and CDR2: SEHNR, FQNEAQ (reference sequence). The CDR3 DNA reads TGTGCCAGCAGCATACCTCCCGGGACTAGCGGGGTGGATGAGCAGTTCTTC. It is translated as CASSIPPGTSGVDEQFF. Based on the CDR3 plus reference TRBV7-9 and TRBJ2-1, the full variable domain is DTGVSQNPRHKITKRGQNVTFRCDPISEHNRLYWYRQTLGQGPEFLTYFQNEAQLEKSRLLSDRFSAERPKGSFSTLEIQRTEQGDSAMYLCASSIPPGTSGVDEQFFGPGTRLTVL.

J is TRBJ2-5 and V is TRBV5-1; no firm D call. V gave up 6 bases and J gave up 5 bases, with 14 bases separating them. Germline assignment: CDR1 SGHRS and CDR2 YFSETQ. The CDR3 sequence is 13 residues long. Here the CDR3 reads CASKAVGPETQYF. CDR3 DNA sequence: TGCGCCAGCAAGGCAGTTGGGCCGGAGACCCAGTACTTC.